These 10 T cell receptor beta chains came from one sample sequenced in a study of T cell responses to AZD1222 COVID-19 vaccine. This table comes from immunoSEQ multiplex PCR, and its TCRdb copy is limited to in-frame clones, with some not included. The profile shows about 150,000 clones, about 87% of them singletons. This sample comprised peripheral blood, obtained 28 days after the second AZD1222 dose. The receptors originated from an adult who received the AZD1222 COVID-19 vaccine.

The rearrangement uses TRBV18 and TRBJ2-7; perhaps TRBD2 as D (7 bases). The V and J ends lost 4 bases and 2 bases respectively, with 21 bases between them. This CDR3 contains 17 residues. Germline V gives CDR1 KGHSH, CDR2 LQKENI. CDR3 in amino acids: CASSLDRAGAGAYEQYF. In nucleotides, the CDR3 is TGTGCCAGCTCACTAGACCGTGCAGGGGCGGGGGCCTACGAGCAGTACTTC.

The chain carries TRBV7-2 and TRBJ2-7, with unresolved D. This CDR3 has 13 residues. CDR1 SGHTA and CDR2 FQGNSA come from the germline V gene. V was cut by 6 bases and J by 3 bases, with 12 bases left in between. The CDR3 DNA reads as TGTGCCAGCAGTCCTGGGCGGAACTACGAGCAGTACTTC. Amino acid sequence: CASSPGRNYEQYF.

The CDR3 sequence: CASSQGTGSPPLHF. The CDR3 DNA sequence: TGTGCCAGCAGCCAAGGGACAGGGTCCCCACCCCTCCACTTT. The chain uses TRBV3-1 (or the pseudogene TRBV3-2) and TRBJ1-6; TRBD1 matches 8 bases. Germline V gene data show CDR1 as LGHDT and CDR2 as YNNKEL (reference sequence). The V gene end was trimmed by 1 base and the J gene end by 11 bases; junction bases not matched to a gene: 4. The length of the CDR3 is 14 residues.

This rearrangement joins TRBV28 to TRBJ2-7, with a weak D call TRBD1 (5 bases). The CDR3 covers 11 residues. Germline V lookup: CDR1 MDHEN, CDR2 SYDVKM. With 5 bases removed from V and 9 bases from J, the gap between germline ends came to 11 bases. Here the CDR3 reads CASSRGGTQYF. Written as DNA, the CDR3 is TGTGCCAGCAGTAGGGGTGGCACGCAGTACTTC. The complete variable domain, with remaining parts taken from reference TRBV28 and TRBJ2-7, reads DVKVTQSSRYLVKRTGEKVFLECVQDMDHENMFWYRQDPGLGLRLIYFSYDVKMKEKGDIPEGYSVSREKKERFSLILESASTNQTSMYLCASSRGGTQYFGPGTRLTVT.

This chain uses TRBV7-9 with TRBJ2-5, with TRBD2 matching over 8 bases. The CDR3 is 15 residues long. The V gene's germline CDR1 is SEHNR and CDR2 FQNEAQ (reference sequence). Losses at the gene ends were 6 bases for V and 4 bases for J; bases not matched to a gene: 10. The CDR3, as DNA: TGTGCCAGCAGTATTAGCGGGGCGGATGTAGAGACCCAGTACTTC. It specifies CASSISGADVETQYF.

This chain links TRBV7-9 with TRBJ2-7; D might be TRBD1 (5 bases). The V end lost 4 bases, the J end lost 6 bases, and 7 bases lay between the germline ends. CDR3 size: 11 residues. In germline, CDR1 is SEHNR, CDR2 FQNEAQ (reference sequence). The CDR3 reads CASSSGLEQYF. CDR3 nucleotide sequence: TGTGCCAGCAGCTCAGGGCTCGAGCAGTACTTC.

The rearrangement joins TRBV10-3 to TRBJ1-4; 9 positions match TRBD1. This CDR3 has 15 residues. Germline trimming cut 0 bases from V and 5 bases from J; bases unmatched to any gene: 1. From germline, CDR1 is ENHRY and CDR2 SYGVKD. CDR3 in DNA: TGTGCCATCAGTGAGTCGGGACAGGGAAATGAAAAACTGTTTTTT. It is translated as CAISESGQGNEKLFF.

The chain is built from TRBV18 and TRBJ1-1; 7 bases align to TRBD1. Germline trimming cut 6 bases from V and 3 bases from J; bases unmatched to any gene: 7. Germline lookup yields CDR1 KGHSH and CDR2 LQKENI. The CDR3 extends over 14 amino acids. This CDR3 reads CASSRQGSDTEAFF. CDR3 sequence (DNA): TGTGCCAGCTCCCGACAGGGTTCGGACACTGAAGCTTTCTTT.

The chain uses TRBV7-9 and TRBJ2-7, with 9 bases identical to TRBD1. The ends lost 5 bases at V and 3 bases at J; junction bases unmatched: 5. The CDR3 runs 14 residues. CDR1 and CDR2 from the germline V gene are SEHNR and FQNEAQ (reference sequence). The CDR3 DNA sequence: TGTGCCAGCAGCACAGGGGGCAGCAACTACGAGCAGTACTTC. This translates into CASSTGGSNYEQYF.

This chain joins TRBV6-5 and TRBJ2-7; TRBD1 matches 7 bases. The V gene's germline CDR1 is MNHEY and CDR2 SVGAGI. This CDR3 spans 14 amino acids. Trimming at V came to 6 bases and at J to 3 bases, leaving 8 bases not matched to a gene. The CDR3 DNA is TGTGCCAGCAGGCCCCCGGGACAGAACTACGAGCAGTACTTC. Protein sequence: CASRPPGQNYEQYF.